These T cell receptor beta chains were read from a single sample in a study of cytomegalovirus exposure and HLA in healthy donors. Some clones are missing from TCRdb's copy, which holds only in-frame ones; the method was immunoSEQ multiplex PCR. Of about 110,000 clones in the sample, roughly 80% were seen once. Source material: PBMCs. The receptors originated from a young man in good health and CMV-seronegative. Each CDR3 is given without its conserved first and last residue.

TRBV13	13	TRBJ2-7	ASSFSGQGPYEQY
TRBV27	11	TRBJ1-1	ASSPRQGTEAF
TRBV28	13	TRBJ2-1	ASRRPGTGHNEQF
TRBV28	13	TRBJ1-3	ASSLYTGYGNTIY
TRBV5-1	10	TRBJ2-1	ASLGDSNEQF
TRBV18	17	TRBJ2-1	ASSPGGLAGVSSYNEQF
TRBV6-1	11	TRBJ1-1	ASSESAGLQAF
TRBV5-4	11	TRBJ2-7	ASRDRSSYEQY
TRBV28	11	TRBJ2-5	ASQNTGMETQY
TRBV7-9	13	TRBJ2-7	ASSLVLAGRNEQY
TRBV19	11	TRBJ1-5	ASNGQGNQPQH
TRBV9	14	TRBJ1-2	ASSDPVEGAFYGYT
TRBV5-4	12	TRBJ2-7	ASSSQGFPYEQY
TRBV5-1	11	TRBJ2-1	ASSLGQYNEQF
TRBV5-1	12	TRBJ1-4	ASSLLATNEKLF
TRBV9	11	TRBJ1-1	ASSVDRYTEAF
TRBV6-1	11	TRBJ1-2	ASKEGQLYGYT
TRBV4-1	11	TRBJ1-1	ASSQVTVEEAF
TRBV9	8	TRBJ1-1	ATYFPEAF
TRBV13	13	TRBJ2-3	ASSPTSGNTDTQY
TRBV5-4	11	TRBJ2-3	ASSLSERDTQY
TRBV5-1	13	TRBJ2-1	ASSLAGGRRNEQF
TRBV7-8	13	TRBJ1-3	ASSPTGRLGNTIY
TRBV19	12	TRBJ2-7	ASKIGQGTYEQY
TRBV30	11	TRBJ1-5	AWTHPGGQPQH
TRBV11-2	11	TRBJ2-7	ASRGTGRREQY
TRBV11-3	14	TRBJ2-1	ASSLAGRGRDNEQF
TRBV7-8	14	TRBJ2-2	ASSQVVRGHTGELF
TRBV7-3	12	TRBJ1-2	ASSLDRGAYGYT
TRBV7-6	13	TRBJ2-3	ASSSQRDRVDTQY
TRBV11-2	11	TRBJ1-1	ASSAGQHTEAF
TRBV28	12	TRBJ1-5	ASSLRTAGRPQH
TRBV5-4	12	TRBJ1-5	ASSFGRADQPQH
TRBV5-8	14	TRBJ2-3	ASSGHSGTRGDTQY
TRBV25-1	12	TRBJ2-1	ASSGQREGREQF
TRBV7-8	11	TRBJ1-1	ASSLASGTEAF
TRBV6-1	12	TRBJ1-5	ASSWVQGDQPQH
TRBV9	13	TRBJ1-2	ASSLARQGVGGYT
TRBV4-1	12	TRBJ2-7	ASSQGGQGYEQY
TRBV7-8	11	TRBJ2-7	ASSLSYFYEQY
TRBV9	13	TRBJ1-2	ASSVKREINYGYT
TRBV19	12	TRBJ1-5	ASRTTGDNQPQH